This TCR beta chain was found in a study of T cells in Graves' hyperthyroidism and ophthalmopathy. This clonotype was seen a handful of times. Its antigen is as yet unknown. J lost 5 bases, V lost 3 bases, and 17 bases had no gene match. From germline, CDR1 is LNHNV and CDR2 YYDKDF (reference sequence). This CDR3 contains 19 residues. Researchers took RNA transcripts and amplified the TCR beta CDR3 regions from them. In the first-round RT-PCR of the TCR CDR3, the HTBI primer set was used. One entry per CDR3 protein, called by TCRdb with MiXCR from the multiplex PCR reads. The sample shows over 400,000 distinct CDR3 sequences, about 15% of them seen only once. Study-wide points: Stable hyperthyroidism was told apart from ophthalmopathy by a model built on 13 V-J features. Most thyroid clonotypes expanded above 0.001 were also detected in blood. Ophthalmopathy onset followed model prediction by a median around 6.6 months.

The sequence was collected from a man aged 18 to 35 with Graves' ophthalmopathy. The chain is built from TRBV15 and TRBJ1-5; 9 bases are shared with TRBD1. Sequenced material: blood. The CDR3 coding sequence is TGTGCCACCAGCAGTATGGGGGTCGGAGACAGGGGGGTCGATCAGCCCCAGCATTTT. Translation: CATSSMGVGDRGVDQPQHF.